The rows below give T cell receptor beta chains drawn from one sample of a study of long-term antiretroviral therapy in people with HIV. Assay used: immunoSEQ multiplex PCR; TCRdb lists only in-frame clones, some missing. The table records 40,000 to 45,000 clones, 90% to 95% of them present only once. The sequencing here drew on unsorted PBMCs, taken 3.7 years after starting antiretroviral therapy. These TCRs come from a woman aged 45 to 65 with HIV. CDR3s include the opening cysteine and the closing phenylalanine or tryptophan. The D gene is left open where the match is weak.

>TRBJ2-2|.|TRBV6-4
TGTGCCAGCAGTGTCTGGAGGAACACCGGGGAGCTGTTTTTT
CASSVWRNTGELFF
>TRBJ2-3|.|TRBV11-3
TGTGCCAGCAGCCGCGGTAGAGGCACAGATACGCAGTATTTT
CASSRGRGTDTQYF
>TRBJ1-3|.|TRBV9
TGTGCCAGCACCCCGGGACAAGCAGCCTCTGGAAACACCATATATTTT
CASTPGQAASGNTIYF
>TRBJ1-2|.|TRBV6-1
TGTGCCAGCAGTGAAGCGAGCGCTTCCAGAATCTATGGCTACACCTTC
CASSEASASRIYGYTF
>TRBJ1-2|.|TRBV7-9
TGTGCCAGCAGCTTAGTGGAGACAGATGGCTACACCTTC
CASSLVETDGYTF
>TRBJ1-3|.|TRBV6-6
TGTGCCAGCGCATCAGGAAACACCATATATTTT
CASASGNTIYF
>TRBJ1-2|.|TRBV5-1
TGCGCCAGCAGCACAAGAGGCTGGGAGTATGGCTACACCTTC
CASSTRGWEYGYTF
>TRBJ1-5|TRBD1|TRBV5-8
TGTGCCAGCAGCTTCGAGAGGGGGCAGGAGGATCAGCCCCAGCATTTT
CASSFERGQEDQPQHF
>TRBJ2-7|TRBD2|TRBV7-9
TGTGCCAGCAGCTTATCCCTAGCGGGGGGGTATGAGCAGTACTTC
CASSLSLAGGYEQYF
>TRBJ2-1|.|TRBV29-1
TGCAGCTCCCCAGGGGTAAGCTCCTACAATGAGCAGTTCTTC
CSSPGVSSYNEQFF
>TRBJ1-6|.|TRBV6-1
TGTGCCAGCAGAAACCGGGGAAATTCACCCCTCCACTTT
CASRNRGNSPLHF